This TCR beta chain comes out of a study of blood T cell repertoires in COVID-19. Across the study: The origin of the acute and convalescent COVID-19 samples was the United States, Italy and Spain.

The CDR3 length is 16 residues. CDR1 is MNHNS and CDR2 is SASEGT in the germline V gene. The V gene end was trimmed by 2 bases and the J gene end by 0 bases; junction bases not matched to a gene: 7. Profiling relied on immunoSEQ multiplex PCR, and the TCRdb table lists in-frame clones only, not all of them. This table holds 200,000 to 250,000 clones, around four fifths found once. The material sequenced was peripheral blood. The chain links TRBV6-1 to TRBJ2-7, with 7 bases fitting TRBD1. The TCR originated in a man aged 25 to 45 with active or convalescent COVID-19. The CDR3 bases are TGTGCCAGCAGTGAACCCCCGGACAGGAGCTCCTACGAGCAGTACTTC. Translation gives CASSEPPDRSSYEQYF.